Shown below are 27 T cell receptor beta chains from a single sample sequenced in a study of T cell clonality in common variable immunodeficiency. Produced via immunoSEQ multiplex PCR; TCRdb's table is partial and in-frame only. This sample has tens of thousands of clones, each found more than once. Sequencing input: peripheral blood mononuclear cells. These receptors were collected from a person aged 18-70 years in good health.

Many counts were recorded for this clone. The read stops 3 residues short of the end of the CDR3; the missing end is completed from the germline J gene. The chain combines TRBV20-1 with TRBJ1-2; 9 bases map to TRBD1. Germline assignment: CDR1 DFQATT and CDR2 SNEGSKA (reference sequence). With V trimmed by 6 bases and J by 5 bases, 10 bases remained unmatched. CDR3 length: 14 amino acids. The CDR3 is CSANPRDRDYGYTF. Incomplete CDR3 DNA: TGCAGTGCCAATCCTCGGGACAGGGATTATGGC.

This clone was observed a few times. The read stops 3 residues short of the end of the CDR3; the missing end is completed from the germline J gene. The chain uses TRBV7-2 and TRBJ2-1, with D possibly matching TRBD1 (5 bases). The ends were cut back, 5 bases at V and 7 bases at J, with 12 bases in the middle. Germline V gene lookup returns CDR1 SGHTA and CDR2 FQGNSA. The CDR3 runs to 13 residues. The CDR3 reads CASSKGRENEQFF. The DNA read from the CDR3 is TGTGCCAGCAGCAAGGGGCGCGAGAATGAG.

This clone was seen many times. Read sequence stops 3 residues before the CDR3 end, and the germline J gene provides the missing end. The chain links TRBV20-1 to TRBJ1-2; weak D call: TRBD1 (6 bases). CDR1 is DFQATT and CDR2 is SNEGSKA in the germline V gene (reference sequence). The length of the CDR3 is 13 residues. The V end lost 5 bases, the J end lost 0 bases, and 10 bases lay between the germline ends. CDR3 loop: CSARTAANYGYTF. The CDR3 bases that were read are TGCAGTGCTCGGACAGCAGCTAACTATGGC.

A word on this clone: The read terminates 3 residues before the CDR3 end, so the remaining end is supplied by the germline J gene. V is TRBV7-6 and J is TRBJ1-2; D not resolved. This CDR3 contains 13 residues. Germline V lookup: CDR1 SGHVS, CDR2 FNYEAQ. The CDR3 DNA, read in part, is TGTGCCAGCAGCTCAGACTGGCGGGCTACC. Its translation: CASSSDWRAT. The full CDR3 sequence reads CASSSDWRATYTF.

This clone showed up just a few times. The read terminates 3 residues before the CDR3 end, so the remaining end is supplied by the germline J gene. The chain combines TRBV19 with TRBJ2-3; the D gene is possibly TRBD2 (7 bases). Germline lookup yields CDR1 LNHDA and CDR2 SQIVND (reference sequence). This CDR3 has 16 residues. CDR3 in amino acids: CASSMSGGASNQPQYF. The sequenced CDR3 bases are TGTGCCAGTAGTATGAGTGGGGGGGCAAGCAATCAGCCG.

Many counts were recorded for this clone. The sequence runs out 3 residues before the end of the CDR3; the remainder is reconstructed from the germline J gene. This chain joins TRBV6-1 and TRBJ1-2; TRBD1 matches at 10 bases. Germline V gene sequence: CDR1 MNHNS, CDR2 SASEGT. This CDR3 contains 14 residues. Trimming took 4 bases from V and 5 from J; bases not matched to a gene: 4. CDR3 sequence: CASSARQGAYGYTF. The sequenced CDR3 bases are TGTGCCAGCAGTGCTAGACAGGGGGCGTATGGC.

In the case of this clone: The read stops 3 residues short of the end of the CDR3; the missing end is completed from the germline J gene. The J gene is TRBJ2-7, the V gene TRBV7-9, with D perhaps matching TRBD2 (6 bases). Trimming left V 4 bases short and J 4 bases short, with 11 bases between. The CDR3 sequence is 13 residues long. The germline V gene encodes CDR1 SEHNR and CDR2 FQNEAQ (reference sequence). The CDR3 loop reads CASSSGDRYEQYF. The CDR3 bases that were read are TGTGCCAGCAGCTCGGGGGATAGGTACGAG.

This clone was counted between two and nine times. Read coverage stops 3 residues before the CDR3 terminus; the germline J gene supplies the remainder. This chain connects TRBV6-2 or TRBV6-3 to TRBJ2-3; a weak D match, TRBD1 (8 bases). This CDR3 is 15 amino acids long. Germline CDR1 reads MNHEY; CDR2 reads SVGEGT. The sequenced part of the CDR3 DNA is TGTGCCAGCAGTCCACCAAATACAGGGGGGGAGACG. Protein: CASSPPNTGGET. The entire CDR3 sequence reads CASSPPNTGGETQYF.

This clone was counted ten times or more. The CDR3 end falls 3 residues outside the read, so it is completed with the germline J gene. The chain couples TRBV12-3 or TRBV12-4 to TRBJ1-4, with TRBD1 matching over 9 bases. The CDR3 sequence is 15 residues long. Germline trimming cut 3 bases from V and 6 bases from J; bases unmatched to any gene: 5. CDR3 DNA, as far as it was read: TGTGCCAGCAGTTTTACGACAGGGGGGTATGAAAAA. Translated: CASSFTTGGYEK. The CDR3 in its entirety is CASSFTTGGYEKLFF.

This clone was seen many times. The read halts 3 residues ahead of the CDR3 end, with the missing end drawn from the germline J gene. The chain uses TRBV6-2 or TRBV6-3 and TRBJ2-3; TRBD1 agrees at 8 bases. The CDR3 is made up of 16 amino acids. Trimming at V came to 6 bases and at J to 1 base, leaving 9 bases not matched to a gene. The V gene's germline CDR1 is MNHEY and CDR2 SVGEGT. The DNA read from the CDR3 is TGTGCCAGCAGAGGACAGGGAGATTACGGCACAGATACG. Amino acids: CASRGQGDYGTDT. The complete CDR3 reads CASRGQGDYGTDTQYF.

This clone was recorded many times. CDR3 in amino acids: CASSTIAGHYNEQFF. Partial CDR3 DNA: TGTGCCAGCAGTACAATAGCGGGACACTACAATGAG. The chain employs TRBV6-4 and TRBJ2-1, with 8 bases identical to TRBD2. Sequencing ends 3 residues short of the CDR3 end; the germline J gene provides the rest. The germline V gene has CDR1 MRHNA and CDR2 SNTAGT. V shed 5 bases, J shed 3 bases, and the junction held 6 bases outside the gene matches. The CDR3 length is 15 residues.

This clone has at least ten counts. The read is 3 residues too short to cover the CDR3 end, so that end is filled in from the germline J gene. J is TRBJ2-3 and V is TRBV7-2, with 8 bases lining up with TRBD1. J lost 3 bases, V lost 5 bases, and 4 bases had no gene match. The CDR3 sequence is 14 residues long. The V gene's germline CDR1 is SGHTA and CDR2 FQGNSA. The CDR3 DNA, read in part, is TGTGCCAGCAGCCCCTGGACAGGGACAGATACG. This codes for CASSPWTGTDT. The whole CDR3 sequence is CASSPWTGTDTQYF.

Comments on this clone: Coverage ceases 3 residues before the CDR3 finishes, and the germline J gene fills in the end. The chain uses TRBV2 and TRBJ1-1; TRBD1 matches 9 bases. Germline-derived CDR1 and CDR2 are SNHLY and FYNNEI. The CDR3 runs to 13 residues. J was trimmed by 4 bases and V by 10 bases; bases with no gene match: 7. The sequenced CDR3 bases are TGTGCCAACAAAAGGGACAGGGTCACTGAA. Protein product: CANKRDRVTE. The whole CDR3 sequence is CANKRDRVTEAFF.

There are many counts of this clone. Coverage ceases 3 residues before the CDR3 finishes, and the germline J gene fills in the end. The chain couples TRBV29-1 to TRBJ2-3; TRBD2 matches at 8 bases. Germline-derived CDR1 and CDR2 are SQVTM and ANQGSEA. This CDR3 is 15 amino acids long. After removal of 4 bases from V and 5 bases from J, the junction contained 11 bases not matched to a gene. This chain's CDR3 is CSVGRSGSLGDTQYF. The CDR3 DNA, read in part, is TGCAGCGTTGGTAGGAGCGGGAGTCTCGGAGATACG.

Turning to this clone: The read ends 3 residues early relative to the CDR3; the germline J gene fills the gap. The V gene is TRBV19, the J gene TRBJ1-1; D is ambiguous. Germline V gene sequence: CDR1 LNHDA, CDR2 SQIVND (reference sequence). There are 13 residues in the CDR3. Between the trimmed V and J ends, which lost 0 bases and 4 bases, there was a span of 6 bases. Incomplete CDR3 DNA: TGTGCCAGTAGTATAGAGTGGGCCACTGAA. It specifies CASSIEWATE. The whole CDR3 protein is CASSIEWATEAFF.

In this sample, this clone turned up many times. The read terminates 3 residues ahead of where the CDR3 ends, so the germline J gene completes it. The chain couples TRBV5-1 to TRBJ2-3; 9 nucleotides align to TRBD2. This CDR3 is 16 amino acids long. V gave up 0 bases and J gave up 7 bases; unmatched junction bases: 9. Germline loops: CDR1 SGHRS, CDR2 YFSETQ. Partial CDR3 DNA: TGCGCCAGCAGCTTGGGACTAGCGGAATACTTTTATACG. It is translated as CASSLGLAEYFYT. The entire CDR3 reads CASSLGLAEYFYTQYF.

This clone appeared many times. The read stops 3 residues short of the end of the CDR3; the missing end is completed from the germline J gene. This chain links TRBV3-1 (or the pseudogene TRBV3-2) with TRBJ2-7, with 9 positions matching TRBD1. The CDR3 runs to 16 residues. V gave up 3 bases and J gave up 4 bases; unmatched junction bases: 10. Germline CDR1 reads LGHDT; CDR2 reads YNNKEL (reference sequence). Partial CDR3 DNA: TGTGCCAGCAGCCACCATGGACAGGGGTATCTTTACGAG. Translating gives CASSHHGQGYLYE. The CDR3 in full is CASSHHGQGYLYEQYF.

This clone has a count of ten or more. The read comes to an end 3 residues before the CDR3 does, leaving the germline J gene to fill in the end. V usage is TRBV2 and J usage is TRBJ2-1; TRBD2 aligns across 7 bases. The junction had 1 base not matched to a gene; V was cut back by 4 bases and J by 4 bases. The CDR3 is 13 residues long. The germline CDR1 and CDR2 sequences are SNHLY and FYNNEI. The CDR3 DNA, read in part, is TGTGCCAGCAGTGGGGAGGGGTACAATGAG. It yields the protein CASSGEGYNE. The full-length CDR3 reads as CASSGEGYNEQFF.

This clone has a handful of counts. The junction does not match germline at one end; this may be a read error. Read sequence stops 3 residues before the CDR3 end, and the germline J gene provides the missing end. The sample carries other DNA sequences with the same CDR3. The genes are TRBV7-6 and TRBJ2-3; TRBD1 agrees at 9 bases. There are 18 residues in the CDR3. Germline CDR1 SGHVS, CDR2 FNYEAQ. The CDR3 region is CASSLAPGTGTSTDTQYF. The sequenced CDR3 bases are TGCGCCAGCAGCTTAGCTCCCGGGACAGGGACGAGCACAGATACG.

Many counts were recorded for this clone. Read coverage stops 3 residues before the CDR3 terminus; the germline J gene supplies the remainder. The genes are TRBV5-1 and TRBJ1-3, with 7 bases that match TRBD1. Germline V lookup: CDR1 SGHRS, CDR2 YFSETQ. The CDR3 has 14 amino acids. V lost 4 bases, J lost 2 bases, and 3 bases stayed unmatched. The CDR3 spells CASSPGTAGNTIYF. CDR3 DNA (partial): TGCGCCAGCAGCCCCGGGACAGCTGGAAACACC.

This clone was seen a few times. The missing CDR3 end, 3 residues past where the read stops, is filled in from the germline J gene. This rearrangement joins TRBV5-1 to TRBJ2-2, with TRBD2 identical over 8 bases. Trimming removed 0 bases from V and 5 bases from J; junction bases left unmatched: 6. CDR3 length: 16 amino acids. Germline-derived CDR1 and CDR2 are SGHRS and YFSETQ. The CDR3 bases that were read are TGCGCCAGCAGCTTGGTGCCGGGACTAGATACCGGGGAG. This gives the protein CASSLVPGLDTGE. The CDR3 reads in full as CASSLVPGLDTGELFF.

Comments on this clone: The CDR3 end is not reached by the read, which stops 3 residues before it; the germline J gene fills it in. The chain carries TRBV30 and TRBJ1-2, with D uncertain. The CDR3 totals 13 residues. Germline lookup yields CDR1 GTSNPN and CDR2 SVGIG (reference sequence). This chain's CDR3 is CAFEASGYNDYTF. Incomplete CDR3 DNA: TGTGCCTTTGAGGCTAGCGGGTACAATGAC.

This clone has ten or more counts. CDR3 protein: CASSQEDGAIGAQETQYF. CDR3 DNA, as far as it was read: TGTGCCAGCAGCCAAGAAGATGGGGCGATAGGAGCCCAAGAGACC. The chain uses TRBV4-2 and TRBJ2-5, with a tentative D call TRBD1 (5 bases). The sequenced fragment ends 3 residues before the CDR3 boundary, so the rest is inferred from the germline J gene. CDR1 LGHNA and CDR2 YNFKEQ come from the germline V gene. The CDR3 runs to 18 residues. Trimming shortened V by 0 bases and J by 1 base, and 18 bases separated the two germline ends.

The table lists this clone with many counts. The CDR3 end is not reached by the read, which stops 3 residues before it; the germline J gene fills it in. The gene calls are TRBV20-1 and TRBJ2-2, with 7 bases identical to TRBD1. Germline V gene sequence: CDR1 DFQATT, CDR2 SNEGSKA (reference sequence). This CDR3 contains 15 residues. After removal of 0 bases from V and 5 bases from J, the junction contained 6 bases not matched to a gene. The sequenced part of the CDR3 DNA is TGCAGTGCTAGAGATGAGACAGGGAAAACCGGGGAG. Translating gives CSARDETGKTGE. The CDR3 in full is CSARDETGKTGELFF.

This clone was seen ten or more times. The read finishes 3 residues shy of the CDR3 end, and the germline J gene is used to complete it. V and J are TRBV18 and TRBJ2-7, with TRBD1 identical over 9 bases. The CDR3 has 14 residues. V was clipped by 2 bases and J by 4 bases; unmatched bases: 3. Germline V gene lookup returns CDR1 KGHSH and CDR2 LQKENI. CDR3: CASSPGTGHYEQYF. CDR3 bases read: TGTGCCAGCTCACCAGGGACAGGGCATTACGAG.

Details on this clone: The sequence runs out 3 residues before the end of the CDR3; the remainder is reconstructed from the germline J gene. The chain employs TRBV7-9 and TRBJ2-5, with D tentatively TRBD2 (5 bases). The CDR3 covers 14 residues. V dropped 7 bases and J dropped 3 bases, with 15 bases sitting between them. Germline CDR1 SEHNR, CDR2 FQNEAQ (reference sequence). This CDR3 reads CASTPLSGEETQYF. The part of the CDR3 DNA that was read is TGTGCCAGCACCCCCCTGAGCGGTGAAGAGACC. The full variable domain, rest sourced from reference TRBV7-9 and TRBJ2-5, is DTGVSQNPRHKITKRGQNVTFRCDPISEHNRLYWYRQTLGQGPEFLTYFQNEAQLEKSRLLSDRFSAERPKGSFSTLEIQRTEQGDSAMYLCASTPLSGEETQYFGPGTRLLVL.

This clone has ten or more counts. The CDR3 end lies 3 residues beyond the end of the read and is filled in from the germline J gene. The rearrangement joins TRBV7-9 to TRBJ2-7; D unresolved. CDR1 and CDR2 from the germline V gene are SEHNR and FQNEAQ (reference sequence). The V and J ends lost 1 base and 3 bases respectively, with 4 bases between them. The CDR3 loop spans 12 amino acids. CDR3 loop: CASSLELYEQYF. The sequenced part of the CDR3 DNA is TGTGCCAGCAGCTTAGAGCTCTACGAG.